These T cell receptor beta chains were read from a single sample in a study of shared clonotypes between healthy human individuals. The method was immunoSEQ multiplex PCR; TCRdb's version includes in-frame clones alone and lacks a portion of them. The sample consists of hundreds of thousands of clones, around 78% of them appearing once. The sample comprised memory CD4+ T cells sorted from blood. These receptors came from a woman aged 25 to 39 in good health. CDR3s leave out the opening cysteine and the closing phenylalanine or tryptophan. Rows may omit the clone size; those that give it use once, few, many or a size class.

v_gene	j_gene	abundance	CDR3aa
TRBV7-9	TRBJ2-2	once	ASRLLAGVGTGELF
TRBV19	TRBJ2-1	NA	ASSVTGAYEQF
TRBV6-5	TRBJ2-1	few	ASTQTSGRYNEQF
TRBV6-1	TRBJ1-5	NA	ASSGRSGGIQPQH
TRBV6-5	TRBJ2-7	once	ASRPSGLYEQY
TRBV28	TRBJ2-3	NA	ASSPTNVGSDTQY
TRBV25-1	TRBJ1-1	NA	ASRTGGKAF
TRBV4-2	TRBJ2-3	few	ASSQSTPRQGGEQY
TRBV7-2	TRBJ2-7	once	ASSLDTHSYEQY
TRBV9	TRBJ2-7	NA	ASSVQSASYEQY
TRBV19	TRBJ1-2	once	ASRGQGVAGYT
TRBV28	TRBJ1-4	NA	ASTAGTGSEKLF
TRBV5-5	TRBJ2-7	NA	ASSLSIGRYEQY
TRBV2	TRBJ2-1	NA	ATYNEQF
TRBV2	TRBJ2-7	few	ASSEGTSGIYEQY
TRBV18	TRBJ1-2	NA	ASSQDRDRLGGYT
TRBV6-1	TRBJ1-2	NA	ASRPPTTGDGYT
TRBV20-1	TRBJ1-6	once	RGPSPLH
TRBV5-1	TRBJ2-1	once	ASSSKNTGGNEQF
TRBV29-1	TRBJ2-5	NA	SAQTGGFQETQY
TRBV2	TRBJ1-4	NA	ASSPGQGYEKLF
TRBV4-1	TRBJ1-3	NA	ASSQGRSRAQGNTIY
TRBV7-8	TRBJ1-1	NA	ASSLALGGGNTEAF
TRBV10-1	TRBJ1-1	NA	ASARGGNTEAF
TRBV28	TRBJ2-2	NA	ATIRDKDRAGELF
TRBV28	TRBJ1-1	once	ASSLGGRGNTEAF
TRBV27	TRBJ1-4	NA	ASSLLGQDEKLF
TRBV10-3	TRBJ2-7	NA	AISLVGNSYEQY
TRBV11-1	TRBJ2-1	NA	ASSFDYWVNNEQF
TRBV7-8	TRBJ2-5	few	ASSLARETQY
TRBV6-1	TRBJ2-7	few	ASSEAGSRGEQY
TRBV5-1	TRBJ2-2	NA	ASRLAVNTGELF
TRBV7-2	TRBJ1-1	few	ASSSNTEAF
TRBV7-9	TRBJ2-7	many	ASSFLQGHEQY
TRBV2	TRBJ1-5	NA	ASSYDRLYQPQH
TRBV30	TRBJ2-5	NA	AWSEWDKLSETQY
TRBV28	TRBJ2-2	NA	ASSYVTPGLAGTGELF
TRBV15	TRBJ1-1	NA	ATSRDPGTGGTEAF
TRBV6-1	TRBJ2-2	NA	ASSKQGRTGELF
TRBV2	TRBJ2-7	NA	ASSSGTGWYEQY
TRBV19	TRBJ2-3	NA	ASRSASGRLDTQY
TRBV28	TRBJ2-1	NA	ASSSGTSGSNEQF
TRBV6-1	TRBJ1-5	NA	ASSVHRVNQPQH
TRBV5-1	TRBJ2-1	NA	ASTRAESSYNEQF
TRBV11-2	TRBJ2-5	NA	ASSLQEKETQY
TRBV28	TRBJ1-4	NA	ASQDRVGTNEKLF
TRBV6-1	TRBJ2-2	few	ASSEEGQGYTGELF
TRBV6-6	TRBJ1-5	NA	ASSGDRAHQPQH
TRBV19	TRBJ1-1	few	ASRWGGEDTEAF
TRBV5-1	TRBJ2-5	few	ASSLGQFQETQY
TRBV5-1	TRBJ2-5	NA	ASSLGAGKETQY
TRBV14	TRBJ1-4	NA	ASSQVRQINEKLF
TRBV6-6	TRBJ1-4	NA	ASSYGQDYEKLF
TRBV7-6	TRBJ2-3	many	ASSLVGGQDTQY
TRBV27	TRBJ2-7	NA	ASSDGGSSYEQY
TRBV18	TRBJ2-5	few	ASSPSPSGQETQY
TRBV7-9	TRBJ1-2	NA	ASSPFGDGYT
TRBV6-6	TRBJ1-4	NA	ASSHVQEKLF
TRBV27	TRBJ2-7	NA	ASSLAGSYEQY
TRBV18	TRBJ2-7	NA	ASSSNYEQY